One and the same sample provided the 14 T cell receptor beta chains below, sequenced in a study of shared clonotypes between healthy human individuals. Profiled with immunoSEQ multiplex PCR; TCRdb holds only in-frame clones, not every one. The table lists around 560,000 clones, roughly 95% of them singletons, with over 0.1% in the top ten. CD8 cells regarded as naive lacked CD45RO, were positively chosen for CCR7, and omitted terminally differentiated effector memory CD45RA+ cells. Specimen: naive CD8+ T cells sorted from blood. These receptors were obtained from a woman in her thirties in good health.

Worth noting for this clone: The same CDR3 is also encoded by other DNA sequences in this sample. The V and J genes are TRBV15 and TRBJ2-7; no clear D gene. Between the trimmed V and J ends, which lost 0 bases and 0 bases, there was a span of 6 bases. Germline CDR1 reads LNHNV; CDR2 reads YYDKDF (reference sequence). The CDR3 has 14 amino acids. CDR3 in amino acids: CATSRDRSSYEQYF. As DNA, the CDR3 is TGTGCCACCAGCAGAGACAGGAGCTCCTACGAGCAGTACTTC. Looking up the rest from reference TRBV15 and TRBJ2-7 gives the full variable domain: DAMVIQNPRYQVTQFGKPVTLSCSQTLNHNVMYWYQQKSSQAPKLLFHYYDKDFNNEADTPDNFQSRRPNTSFCFLDIRSPGLGDTAMYLCATSRDRSSYEQYFGPGTRLTVT.

CDR3 nucleotides: TGTGCCAGCAGTAACAGGACAACAACTAATGAAAAACTGTTTTTT. This codes for CASSNRTTTNEKLFF. The chain uses TRBV27 and TRBJ1-4; a possible D gene is TRBD1 (5 bases). Trimming took 5 bases from V and 0 from J, leaving 10 bases between them. The CDR3 runs to 15 residues. Germline CDR1 and CDR2: MNHEY and SMNVEV (reference sequence).

The V call is TRBV7-9, the J call TRBJ1-2, with a weak D call TRBD1 (5 bases). The CDR3 runs 16 residues. V lost 3 bases and J 4 bases, leaving 18 bases between the germline ends. Germline CDR1 reads SEHNR; CDR2 reads FQNEAQ (reference sequence). In DNA, the CDR3 is TGTGCCAGCAGCTTTGGGGTGCGAGGGGCGAGCTATGGCTACACCTTC. Translated, it gives CASSFGVRGASYGYTF. The whole variable domain, filled in from reference TRBV7-9 and TRBJ1-2, reads DTGVSQNPRHKITKRGQNVTFRCDPISEHNRLYWYRQTLGQGPEFLTYFQNEAQLEKSRLLSDRFSAERPKGSFSTLEIQRTEQGDSAMYLCASSFGVRGASYGYTFGSGTRLTVV.

This clone was seen a few times. In nucleotides, the CDR3 is TGTGCCAGCAGCTTAGCGTGGCGGGAGGGCCACTACGAGCAGTACTTC. It encodes CASSLAWREGHYEQYF. The chain uses TRBV11-2 and TRBJ2-7; 9 bases map to TRBD2. CDR3 length equals 16 residues. The germline CDR1 and CDR2 sequences are SGHAT and FQNNGV. The V gene end was trimmed by 1 base and the J gene end by 3 bases; junction bases not matched to a gene: 7.

The CDR3 protein is CASSLPTSSIGDLNTDTQYF. CDR3 DNA sequence: TGTGCCAGCAGTCTCCCTACGTCGAGCATAGGCGACTTGAACACAGATACGCAGTATTTT. The genes are TRBV28 and TRBJ2-3, with D unclear. The germline CDR1 and CDR2 sequences are MDHEN and SYDVKM. The CDR3 is made up of 20 amino acids. V gave up 5 bases and J gave up 2 bases, with 29 bases separating them.

The chain combines TRBV7-6 with TRBJ2-7; D possibly corresponds to TRBD2 (7 bases). Trimming stripped 5 bases from V and 3 bases from J, with 17 bases between. The CDR3 spans 15 residues. The germline V gene encodes CDR1 SGHVS and CDR2 FNYEAQ. CDR3 residues: CASSPRGGGHYEQYF. In DNA form, the CDR3 reads TGTGCCAGCAGCCCCCGGGGCGGGGGACACTACGAGCAGTACTTC.

The V and J genes are TRBV11-2 and TRBJ2-5, with TRBD2 matching 11 bases. The V and J ends lost 5 bases and 4 bases, in that order; junction bases with no gene match: 12. CDR1 SGHAT and CDR2 FQNNGV come from the germline V gene. The CDR3 loop spans 17 amino acids. CDR3 nucleotides: TGTGCCAGCAGCCAGGGACTAGCGGCAAGCAGGGGAGAGACCCAGTACTTC. This sequence encodes CASSQGLAASRGETQYF.

J is TRBJ2-7 and V is TRBV27, with D tentatively TRBD2 (6 bases). Deletions cut 8 bases from V and 6 bases from J, with 14 bases between. Germline CDR1 reads MNHEY; CDR2 reads SMNVEV (reference sequence). This CDR3 contains 12 residues. This CDR3 is CASGWMGGEQYF. For the CDR3, the DNA is TGTGCCAGCGGGTGGATGGGGGGCGAGCAGTACTTC.

V and J are TRBV11-2 and TRBJ2-3, with TRBD1 matching over 10 bases. The CDR3 spans 15 residues. V was clipped by 5 bases and J by 6 bases; unmatched bases: 8. CDR1 and CDR2 (germline): SGHAT, FQNNGV. The CDR3 protein is CASSDRDRGSDTQYF. The CDR3 DNA is TGTGCCAGCAGCGACCGGGACAGGGGCTCGGATACGCAGTATTTT.

In this sample, this clone turned up a few times. This rearrangement joins TRBV4-1 to TRBJ1-1, with D unresolved. This CDR3 is built from 14 residues. Trimming stripped 0 bases from V and 4 bases from J, with 9 bases between. The germline CDR1 and CDR2 sequences are MGHRA and YSYEKL. The CDR3 region is CASSQDGRGTEAFF. The CDR3 nucleotides read TGCGCCAGCAGCCAAGATGGGCGGGGCACTGAAGCTTTCTTT.

This chain connects TRBV9 to TRBJ2-1; maybe TRBD2 (5 bases). This CDR3 has 12 amino acids. Germline-derived CDR1 and CDR2 are SGDLS and YYNGEE. V lost 6 bases, J lost 8 bases, and 12 bases lay in between. CDR3 loop: CASNAGDYEQFF. Written as DNA, the CDR3 is TGTGCCAGCAACGCGGGTGACTATGAGCAGTTCTTC. Full variable domain (remainder filled in from reference TRBV9 and TRBJ2-1): DSGVTQTPKHLITATGQRVTLRCSPRSGDLSVYWYQQSLDQGLQFLIQYYNGEERAKGNILERFSAQQFPDLHSELNLSSLELGDSALYFCASNAGDYEQFFGPGTRLTVL.

The chain links TRBV28 to TRBJ2-1; TRBD2 matches at 11 bases. The V segment lost 5 bases and the J segment 3 bases; nucleotides outside the gene matches: 15. CDR1 MDHEN and CDR2 SYDVKM come from the germline V gene. The CDR3 totals 19 residues. The CDR3 reads CASSPTSGSGGPLYNEQFF. CDR3 coding DNA: TGTGCCAGCAGTCCTACTAGCGGGAGTGGAGGGCCCCTCTACAATGAGCAGTTCTTC.

The chain uses TRBV11-3 and TRBJ2-5; 7 bases map to TRBD1. The length of the CDR3 is 16 residues. V lost 5 bases and J lost 1; bases outside the gene matches: 10. The germline V gene has CDR1 SGHNT and CDR2 YENEEA. For the CDR3, the DNA is TGTGCCAGCAGCCCCGGGGCAGGGGGTCTCCAAGAGACCCAGTACTTC. This gives the protein CASSPGAGGLQETQYF.

The chain has TRBV29-1 and TRBJ2-1, with unresolved D. The germline V gene encodes CDR1 SQVTM and CDR2 ANQGSEA. This CDR3 comprises 14 residues. V was shortened by 6 bases and J by 0 bases, with 12 bases between the two germline ends. The CDR3 DNA is TGCAGCGTCCTTTGGGGATCCTCCTACAATGAGCAGTTCTTC. Translated: CSVLWGSSYNEQFF.